A selection of T cell receptor beta chains follows, all from one sample in a study of blood T cells in healthy people across ages. Each CDR3 protein gets one entry after TCRdb re-called the 5' RACE reads with MiXCR. Among 650,000 to 700,000 distinct CDR3 sequences listed, around 52% were seen once. The specimen was blood. All receptors derive from a woman aged 80 or over in good health. Both conserved end residues are part of each CDR3. A D gene is named only where the DNA matches it firmly. Expanded clones are given a class, and other clones once, few, many or no size at all.

>TRBV10-3|TRBJ2-3|NA|NA
CASQSGLRTARPVDTQYF
TGTGCCTCCCAGAGTGGGCTGAGGACAGCCCGACCGGTGGATACGCAGTATTTT
>TRBV27|TRBJ1-5|few|NA
CASSFVGNQTQHF
TGTGCCAGCAGTTTCGTCGGCAATCAGACCCAGCATTTT
>TRBV2|TRBJ2-3|NA|NA
CASRKGADTQYF
TGTGCCAGCAGGAAGGGGGCAGATACGCAGTATTTT
>TRBV3-1|TRBJ2-1|many|NA
CASSQDLTRNEQFF
TGTGCCAGCAGCCAAGACCTAACGCGGAATGAGCAGTTCTTC
>TRBV20-1|TRBJ2-5|NA|TRBD1
CSARDRAVQTQYF
TGCAGTGCTCGGGACAGGGCCGTGCAGACCCAGTACTTC
>TRBV2|TRBJ1-6|NA|NA
CASSVQWPYNSPLHF
TGTGCCAGCAGTGTCCAATGGCCCTATAATTCACCCCTCCACTTT
>TRBV27|TRBJ1-6|NA|NA
CASSLYGPGYNSPLHF
TGTGCCAGCAGTTTATACGGTCCAGGGTATAATTCACCCCTCCACTTT
>TRBV6-5|TRBJ2-4|NA|NA
CASNLPGGAGLYF
TGTGCCAGCAATCTCCCCGGAGGGGCGGGTCTGTACTTC
>TRBV5-1|TRBJ1-5|many|NA
CASSLTGYNQPQHF
TGCGCCAGCAGCTTAACAGGGTACAATCAGCCCCAGCATTTT
>TRBV5-6|TRBJ2-1|many|NA
CASSSLDREIGYNEQFF
TGTGCCAGCAGCTCCCTAGACCGGGAGATAGGCTACAATGAGCAGTTCTTC
>TRBV5-6|TRBJ1-1|many|NA
CASSDSRQGRTEAFF
TGTGCCAGCAGCGATTCTCGGCAGGGAAGGACTGAAGCTTTCTTT
>TRBV29-1|TRBJ2-2|few|NA
CSVKSQLQTGELFF
TGCAGCGTTAAGAGCCAGCTTCAAACCGGGGAGCTGTTTTTT
>TRBV20-1|TRBJ2-4|many|TRBD1
CSLSGGAKNIQYF
TGCAGCCTTTCAGGGGGAGCCAAAAACATTCAGTACTTC
>TRBV29-1|TRBJ2-1|NA|TRBD1
CSVAGQGAGNEQFF
TGCAGCGTTGCCGGACAGGGGGCCGGCAATGAGCAGTTCTTC
>TRBV5-1|TRBJ2-1|NA|NA
CASSLAGTLNEQFF
TGCGCCAGCAGCTTGGCCGGGACCCTCAATGAGCAGTTCTTC
>TRBV2|TRBJ2-3|NA|NA
CASSKVWDTQYF
TGTGCCAGCAGTAAAGTATGGGATACGCAGTATTTT
>TRBV6-6|TRBJ2-7|NA|NA
CASSYSRDASLNEQYF
TGTGCCAGCAGTTACTCGAGGGACGCGAGCCTGAACGAGCAGTACTTC
>TRBV30|TRBJ2-3|NA|NA
CAWGRLDTQYF
TGTGCCTGGGGTAGGCTAGATACGCAGTATTTT
>TRBV12-3/TRBV12-4|TRBJ2-1|NA|TRBD1
CASSSRDRVLNEQFF
TGTGCCAGCAGTTCCCGGGACAGGGTTCTTAATGAGCAGTTCTTC
>TRBV29-1|TRBJ2-7|once|NA
CSVGGPGLYEQYF
TGCAGCGTTGGAGGGCCGGGACTCTACGAGCAGTACTTC
>TRBV5-5|TRBJ2-7|many|NA
CASSLLRGPSYEQYF
TGTGCCAGCAGCTTGTTGCGGGGGCCTAGCTACGAGCAGTACTTC
>TRBV12-3/TRBV12-4|TRBJ1-6|NA|NA
CASTPGTHKSPLHF
TGTGCCAGCACCCCCGGGACTCACAAATCACCCCTCCACTTT
>TRBV3-1|TRBJ2-1|many|TRBD1
CASSPGQAYNEQFF
TGTGCCAGCAGCCCAGGACAGGCCTACAATGAGCAGTTCTTC
>TRBV12-3/TRBV12-4|TRBJ1-5|NA|TRBD1
CASSSGTVNNQPQHF
TGTGCCAGCAGTTCCGGGACAGTAAATAATCAGCCCCAGCATTTT
>TRBV4-2|TRBJ2-3|once|TRBD2
CASSQEGLADTDTQYF
TGTGCCAGCAGCCAAGAGGGACTAGCGGACACAGATACGCAGTATTTT
>TRBV18|TRBJ1-1|few|NA
CASSRRGADTEAFF
TGTGCCAGCTCCCGGCGGGGGGCGGATACTGAAGCTTTCTTT
>TRBV7-9|TRBJ2-3|NA|NA
CASSVGGYPDTQYF
TGTGCCAGCAGCGTAGGAGGTTATCCAGATACGCAGTATTTT
>TRBV29-1|TRBJ2-3|NA|NA
CSVTGSGTDTQYF
TGCAGCGTGACAGGTAGCGGGACAGATACGCAGTATTTT
>TRBV12-3/TRBV12-4|TRBJ2-1|many|NA
CASSLAFRNEQFF
TGTGCCAGCAGTTTAGCGTTCAGGAATGAGCAGTTCTTC
>TRBV6-1|TRBJ2-6|NA|TRBD2
CASRPIRTSGRSGANVLTF
TGTGCCAGCAGACCGATTAGGACTAGCGGGAGGTCTGGGGCCAACGTCCTGACTTTC
>TRBV4-1|TRBJ2-1|NA|TRBD1
CASSHGTDYNEQFF
TGCGCCAGCAGCCACGGGACAGACTACAATGAGCAGTTCTTC
>TRBV12-3/TRBV12-4|TRBJ2-5|many|NA
CASSLAGALQETQYF
TGTGCCAGCAGTTTAGCGGGAGCCCTCCAAGAGACCCAGTACTTC
>TRBV28|TRBJ2-1|few|NA
CASSLVWGAGEQFF
TGTGCCAGCAGTTTAGTATGGGGGGCTGGGGAGCAGTTCTTC
>TRBV20-1|TRBJ1-4|few|NA
CSASAPMAGEGEKLFF
TGCAGTGCTAGCGCCCCAATGGCGGGGGAGGGTGAAAAACTGTTTTTT
>TRBV5-1|TRBJ2-2|NA|TRBD1
CASSSRQGATGELFF
TGCGCCAGCAGCTCACGACAGGGGGCCACCGGGGAGCTGTTTTTT
>TRBV10-3|TRBJ2-7|NA|NA
CAISDREISYEQYF
TGTGCCATCAGTGACAGGGAGATCTCCTACGAGCAGTACTTC
>TRBV7-2|TRBJ2-6|NA|NA
CASSERAGYSSGANVLTF
TGTGCCAGCAGCGAAAGGGCAGGTTATTCCTCTGGGGCCAACGTCCTGACTTTC
>TRBV5-8|TRBJ2-3|NA|NA
CASSLSATGRADTQYF
TGTGCCAGCAGCTTGAGCGCGACAGGAAGGGCAGATACGCAGTATTTT
>TRBV27|TRBJ1-6|NA|TRBD1
CASSLTPRGFTSPPHF
TGTGCCAGCAGTTTGACCCCCAGGGGGTTTACTTCACCCCCCCACTTT
>TRBV6-5|TRBJ2-7|many|TRBD2
CASSYSASGRVEQYF
TGTGCCAGCAGTTACTCGGCTAGCGGGAGAGTCGAGCAGTACTTC
>TRBV12-3/TRBV12-4|TRBJ2-3|NA|NA
CASSSRGNTDTEYF
TGTGCCAGCAGTTCAAGGGGGAACACAGATACGGAATATTTT
>TRBV10-3|TRBJ2-1|NA|TRBD2
CAVSGGGYNEQFF
TGTGCCGTTAGCGGGGGAGGCTACAATGAGCAGTTCTTC
>TRBV6-5|TRBJ2-5|NA|NA
CASSPRTGRGETQYF
TGTGCCAGCAGTCCCCGGACAGGGAGGGGAGAGACCCAGTACTTC
>TRBV5-4|TRBJ1-1|NA|TRBD1
CASSFGRQGRNTEAFF
TGTGCCAGCAGCTTTGGACGACAGGGCAGGAACACTGAAGCTTTCTTT
>TRBV29-1|TRBJ2-1|few|TRBD2
CSVEPGRERLDEQFF
TGCAGCGTTGAGCCCGGGCGGGAGCGTTTAGATGAGCAGTTCTTC
>TRBV25-1|TRBJ2-5|many|NA
CASSDPQERETQYF
TGTGCCAGCAGTGATCCACAAGAAAGAGAGACCCAGTACTTC
>TRBV20-1|TRBJ2-7|NA|TRBD2
CSAGPQRGATYEQYF
TGCAGTGCTGGCCCCCAGCGGGGGGCCACCTACGAGCAGTACTTC
>TRBV10-3|TRBJ1-2|NA|TRBD1
CAISEFYDRGGGYTF
TGTGCCATCAGTGAGTTCTACGACAGGGGAGGTGGCTACACCTTC
>TRBV6-5|TRBJ2-3|once|TRBD1
CASSSTGASDTQYF
TGTGCCAGCAGTTCGACAGGGGCCTCAGATACGCAGTATTTT
>TRBV30|TRBJ1-4|few|TRBD1
CAWKGRALTGDGEKLFF
TGTGCCTGGAAGGGGCGGGCCCTGACAGGGGATGGAGAAAAACTGTTTTTT
>TRBV12-3/TRBV12-4|TRBJ1-4|NA|TRBD1
CASSFSGTAREKLFF
TGTGCCAGCAGTTTTTCCGGGACAGCTCGGGAAAAACTGTTTTTT
>TRBV5-6|TRBJ1-2|few|NA
CASSTVRAGAYGYTF
TGTGCCAGCAGTACGGTCAGGGCGGGCGCCTATGGCTACACCTTC
>TRBV7-2|TRBJ2-7|NA|TRBD2
CASSLVGGGAGSYNEQYF
TGTGCCAGCAGCTTAGTGGGCGGGGGGGCCGGATCCTACAATGAGCAGTACTTC
>TRBV5-1|TRBJ2-2|NA|TRBD2
CASSMITARGAGELFF
TGCGCCAGCAGCATGATCACAGCCCGGGGGGCCGGGGAGCTGTTTTTT
>TRBV5-1|TRBJ1-2|many|NA
CASRDNPNYGYTF
TGCGCCAGTCGGGACAACCCTAACTATGGCTACACCTTC
>TRBV5-1|TRBJ2-5|NA|TRBD2
CASSSGLARQETQYF
TGCGCCAGCAGTTCCGGACTAGCGCGTCAAGAGACCCAGTACTTC
>TRBV2|TRBJ2-7|many|NA
CASKSRGVYEQYF
TGTGCCAGCAAATCCCGGGGAGTGTACGAGCAGTACTTC
>TRBV20-1|TRBJ2-7|few|TRBD2
CSARDVSGSWYEQYF
TGCAGTGCTAGAGATGTTAGCGGGAGTTGGTACGAGCAGTACTTC
>TRBV4-3|TRBJ1-2|NA|NA
CASSQARGDAQGGYTF
TGCGCCAGCAGCCAAGCGAGGGGGGACGCCCAGGGGGGCTACACCTTC
>TRBV4-1|TRBJ2-3|many|NA
CASSQVAGRNTDTQYF
TGCGCCAGCAGCCAAGTAGCTGGGAGAAACACAGATACGCAGTATTTT